One and the same sample provided the 4 T cell receptor beta chains below, sequenced in a study of cytomegalovirus exposure and HLA in healthy donors. 13 Jbeta primers and 60 Vbeta primers were used for the PCR. Method: immunoSEQ multiplex PCR; TCRdb's copy keeps in-frame clones and lacks some. Of 150,000 to 200,000 clones in the sample, over 70% were seen once. Sequencing was performed on PBMCs. These receptors were collected from a man between 35 and 55 years old in good health and CMV-seronegative.

The chain couples TRBV19 to TRBJ1-1; 10 nucleotides match TRBD1. V was clipped by 5 bases and J by 0 bases; unmatched bases: 3. The germline V gene encodes CDR1 LNHDA and CDR2 SQIVND (reference sequence). This CDR3 comprises 15 residues. The CDR3 nucleotides are TGTGCCAGTAGTGACAGGGGGCTCATGAACACTGAAGCTTTCTTT. It specifies CASSDRGLMNTEAFF.

This clone appeared a few times. The chain carries TRBV28 and TRBJ2-3; 9 bases line up with TRBD2. The trim removed 6 bases at V and 1 base at J, leaving 2 bases unmatched. Germline V lookup: CDR1 MDHEN, CDR2 SYDVKM. This CDR3 is built from 14 residues. The CDR3 sequence is CASSLAGGTDTQYF. The DNA for the CDR3 is TGTGCCAGCAGCTTAGCGGGGGGCACAGATACGCAGTATTTT.

This clone occurred a few times. This chain joins TRBV5-1 and TRBJ2-1, with TRBD2 matching 15 bases. V shed 4 bases and J 8 bases; nucleotides not matched to a gene: 13. The CDR3 totals 18 residues. The germline gives CDR1 SGHRS, CDR2 YFSETQ. CDR3 sequence (DNA): TGCGCCAGCAGCCCGGTAGGACTAGCGGGGGGGCCTGTCGATGAGCAGTTCTTC. This translates into CASSPVGLAGGPVDEQFF.

This sequence joins TRBV11-2 and TRBJ2-7; 12 nucleotides match TRBD2. The V segment lost 5 bases and the J segment 2 bases; nucleotides outside the gene matches: 4. This CDR3 has 15 residues. The germline V gene encodes CDR1 SGHAT and CDR2 FQNNGV. CDR3 bases: TGTGCCAGCAGCCTTCTAGCGGGGGGGCCCTACGAGCAGTACTTC. This sequence encodes CASSLLAGGPYEQYF.